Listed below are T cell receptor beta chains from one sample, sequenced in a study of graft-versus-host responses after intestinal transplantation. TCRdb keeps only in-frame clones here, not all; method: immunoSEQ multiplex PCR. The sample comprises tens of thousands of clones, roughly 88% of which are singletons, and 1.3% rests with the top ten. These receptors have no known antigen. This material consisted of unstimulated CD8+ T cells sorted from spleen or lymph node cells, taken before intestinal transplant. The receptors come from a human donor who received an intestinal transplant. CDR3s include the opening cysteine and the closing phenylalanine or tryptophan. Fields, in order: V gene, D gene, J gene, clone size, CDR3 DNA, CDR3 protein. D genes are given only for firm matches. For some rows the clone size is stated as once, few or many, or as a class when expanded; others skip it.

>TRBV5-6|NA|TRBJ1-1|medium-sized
TGTGCCAGCTCCGACACCCTGAACACTGAAGCTTTCTTT
CASSDTLNTEAFF
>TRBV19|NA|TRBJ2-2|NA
TGTGCCAGTAGTTTTATCCAGGGGACCGGGGAGCTGTTTTTT
CASSFIQGTGELFF
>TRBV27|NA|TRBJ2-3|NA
TGTGCCAGCAGTTCATCGGAGACCCGCACCACAGATACGCAGTATTTT
CASSSSETRTTDTQYF
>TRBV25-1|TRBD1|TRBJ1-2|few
TGTGCCAGCAGTGAACAGGGGGCCAATAACTATGGCTACACCTTC
CASSEQGANNYGYTF
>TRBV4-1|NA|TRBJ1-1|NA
TGCGCCAGCAGCCACCTACGAGGGGAAGCTTTCTTT
CASSHLRGEAFF
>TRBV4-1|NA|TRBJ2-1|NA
TGCGCCAGCAGCCAAGAGCCCGTGCCAGGCGGGGATGAGCAGTTCTTC
CASSQEPVPGGDEQFF
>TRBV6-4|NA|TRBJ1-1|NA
TGTGCCAGCCCCGGGGGGGTGAGAACTGAAGCTTTCTTT
CASPGGVRTEAFF
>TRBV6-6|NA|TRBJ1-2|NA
TGTGCCAGCAGTTACTCACCCCGGGCCCCAGAGGAGGACACCTTC
CASSYSPRAPEEDTF
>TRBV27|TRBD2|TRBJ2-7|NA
TGTGCCAGCAGTCCACGGGGGGGTGGGTCCTACGAGCAGTACTTC
CASSPRGGGSYEQYF
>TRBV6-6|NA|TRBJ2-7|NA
TGTGCCACCGTGGGGGGAATAGAGCGCCCCTACGAGCAGTACTTC
CATVGGIERPYEQYF
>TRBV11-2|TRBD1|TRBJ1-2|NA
TGTGCCAGCACCCAAGTCGGGGACAGGGGGACCCTTCAGGGCTACACCTTC
CASTQVGDRGTLQGYTF
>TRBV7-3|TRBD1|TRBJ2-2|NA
TGTGCCAGCAGCTTAAGGCCCGGACAGGTCGCAAGTGAACGCGGGGAGCTGTTTTTT
CASSLRPGQVASERGELFF
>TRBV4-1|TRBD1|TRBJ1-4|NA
TGCGCCAGCAGCCAACCCGACAGGGTGGGTTTTGGTGAAAAACTGTTTTTT
CASSQPDRVGFGEKLFF
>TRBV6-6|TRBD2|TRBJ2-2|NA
TGTGCCAGCAGTTACTCTAGCGGGGGGGCCGAAGGGGAGCTGTTTTTT
CASSYSSGGAEGELFF
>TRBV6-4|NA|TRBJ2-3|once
TGTGCCAGCAGTGACCAGGGACTCCCCACAGATACGCAGTATTTT
CASSDQGLPTDTQYF
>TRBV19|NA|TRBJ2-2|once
TGTGCCAGTAACGACCCGATGCAGGGTCGGAACGGGGAGCTGTTTTTT
CASNDPMQGRNGELFF
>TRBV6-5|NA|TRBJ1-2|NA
TGTGCCAGCAGCCCAACAGGGCCCGGCTACACCTTC
CASSPTGPGYTF
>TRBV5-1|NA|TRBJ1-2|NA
TGCGCCAGCAGCACTGAGGTCAGGGGCGATGGCTACACCTTC
CASSTEVRGDGYTF
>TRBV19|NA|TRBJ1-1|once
TGTGCCAGTAGTTCCCCCGCTGAAGCTTTCTTT
CASSSPAEAFF
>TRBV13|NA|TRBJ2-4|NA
TGTGCCAGCAGCCCCCAGGGGGGAAACATTCAGTACTTC
CASSPQGGNIQYF
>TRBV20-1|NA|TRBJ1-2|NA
TGCAGTGCTACAGGAGCGGGCGGCTACACCTTC
CSATGAGGYTF
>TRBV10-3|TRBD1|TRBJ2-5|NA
TGTGCCATCAGTGCAGGGGGCTTTGTGGGGTACCAAGAGACCCAGTACTTC
CAISAGGFVGYQETQYF
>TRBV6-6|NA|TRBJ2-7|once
TGTGCCAGCAGCCCTCTACTAGTAACCCACGAGCAGTACTTC
CASSPLLVTHEQYF
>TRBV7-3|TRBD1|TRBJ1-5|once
TGTGCCAGCAGCGGGTACACAGGGGATGGAGGGCCCCAGCATTTT
CASSGYTGDGGPQHF
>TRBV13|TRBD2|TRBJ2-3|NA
TGTGCCAGCAGCTCACGGACTAGCGACGGCACAGATACGCAGTATTTT
CASSSRTSDGTDTQYF
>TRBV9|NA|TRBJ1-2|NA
TGTGCCAGCAGCCCCTGGGAGGGCTATGGCTACACCTTC
CASSPWEGYGYTF
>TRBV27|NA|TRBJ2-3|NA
TGTGCCAGCAGTTTATACGGTAGCACAGATACGCAGTATTTT
CASSLYGSTDTQYF
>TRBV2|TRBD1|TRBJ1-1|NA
TGTGCCACCGCCCAGGGGGGCATCGCTGAAGCTTTCTTT
CATAQGGIAEAFF
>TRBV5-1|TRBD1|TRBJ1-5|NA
TGCGCCAGCAGCTCGGGACAGGGCGGCGATCAGCCCCAGCATTTT
CASSSGQGGDQPQHF
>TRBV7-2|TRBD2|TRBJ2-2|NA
TGTGCCAGCAGTTACACGTACGCGCCAAAGCGGGGGACCACCGGGGAGCTGTTTTTT
CASSYTYAPKRGTTGELFF
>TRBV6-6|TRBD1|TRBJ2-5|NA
TGTGCCAGCAGTCAGGGGGTCTTCCCAATAGGAGAGACCCAGTACTTC
CASSQGVFPIGETQYF
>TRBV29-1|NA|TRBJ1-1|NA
TGCAGCGATAACAACTGGACGGGGGCTTTCTTT
CSDNNWTGAFF
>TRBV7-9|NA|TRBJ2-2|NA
TGTGCCAGCAGCTGGGGCCTTATCCCCGGGGAGCTGTTTTTT
CASSWGLIPGELFF
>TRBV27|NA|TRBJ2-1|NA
TGTGCCAGCAGCGGGGGGCACAATGAGCAGTTCTTC
CASSGGHNEQFF
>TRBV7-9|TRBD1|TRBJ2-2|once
TGTGCCAGCAGCTTAGTAGGGGGCCGCGCCGGGGAGCTGTTTTTT
CASSLVGGRAGELFF
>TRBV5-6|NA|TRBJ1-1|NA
TGTGCCAGCAGCGCGGGATACGGGGGTGAAGCTTTCTTT
CASSAGYGGEAFF
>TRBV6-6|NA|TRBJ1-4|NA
TGTGCCAGCACCCCTCTTACAGTAAATGAAAAACTGTTTTTT
CASTPLTVNEKLFF
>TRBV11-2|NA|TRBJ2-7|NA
TGTGCCAGCAGCCAGAGGGAAAGCGAGCAGTACTTC
CASSQRESEQYF
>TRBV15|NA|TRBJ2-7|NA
TGTGCCACCAGCAGAGACCAGACTAGTTTCTACGAGCAGTACTTC
CATSRDQTSFYEQYF
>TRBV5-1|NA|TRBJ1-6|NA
TGCGCCAGCGGACAAAATTCACCCCTCCACTTT
CASGQNSPLHF
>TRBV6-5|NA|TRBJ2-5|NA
TGTGCCAGCAGTTACTCAGCCGGGGAAGAGACCCAGTACTTC
CASSYSAGEETQYF
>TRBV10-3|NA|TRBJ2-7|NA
TGTGCCGCCACCTCGGGTGATAGGTCCGAGCAGTACTTC
CAATSGDRSEQYF
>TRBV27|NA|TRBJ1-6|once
TGTGCCAGCAGTTTATTCCCGTTGGACACCTTGGATTCACCCCTCCACTTT
CASSLFPLDTLDSPLHF
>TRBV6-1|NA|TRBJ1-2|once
TGTGCCAGCAGCGCCGACACAAACTATGGCTACACCTTC
CASSADTNYGYTF